This entry lists 22 T cell receptor beta chains sequenced from one sample in a study of chronic HIV infection and antiretroviral therapy. TCRdb re-analysed the 5' RACE reads in MiXCR, keeping a single row per CDR3 protein. The table records roughly 48,000 distinct CDR3 sequences, about 19% of them present only once. The sequenced material came from peripheral blood. These receptors were taken from an adult who had HIV and had not received antiretroviral therapy, or was an uninfected healthy control (not recorded which).

The V and J genes are TRBV20-1 and TRBJ2-1; D unresolved. CDR3 size: 14 residues. The germline V and J ends were trimmed by 1 base and 5 bases, with 12 bases remaining between them. CDR1 and CDR2 from the germline V gene are DFQATT and SNEGSKA (reference sequence). CDR3 nucleotide sequence: TGCAGTGCTAGAGGGTGGCTAGGTGACAATGAGCAGTTCTTC. It specifies CSARGWLGDNEQFF.

The DNA of the CDR3 is TGTGCCAGCAGTCAGGGGACTAGGAGGTCCGATGAGCAGTTCTTC. Translation: CASSQGTRRSDEQFF. The chain couples TRBV28 to TRBJ2-1; 8 positions agree with TRBD2. The CDR3 has 15 residues. The germline V gene has CDR1 MDHEN and CDR2 SYDVKM. V was clipped by 5 bases and J by 8 bases; unmatched bases: 11.

This clonotype was recorded a few times. One end of the junction varies from germline; a read error may be responsible. The chain uses TRBV29-1 and TRBJ2-1; D tentatively fits TRBD1 or TRBD2 (6 bases each). The CDR3 has 13 residues. In germline, CDR1 is SQVTM, CDR2 ANQGSEA. The CDR3 sequence: CGTGASSYNEQFF. The CDR3 DNA is TGTGGCACGGGGGCCAGCTCCTACAATGAGCAGTTCTTC.

The rearrangement joins TRBV30 to TRBJ2-7, with D possibly TRBD1 on 6 matching bases. Trimming left V 2 bases short and J 8 bases short, with 13 bases between. The CDR3 length is 12 residues. The germline gives CDR1 GTSNPN, CDR2 SVGIG (reference sequence). CDR3 residues: CAWSFATGKQYF. CDR3 DNA: TGTGCCTGGAGTTTCGCAACAGGGAAGCAGTACTTC.

This clonotype was found once. V gene TRBV5-1 combines with J gene TRBJ2-5, with TRBD1 as a possible D gene (5 bases). V was clipped by 0 bases and J by 5 bases, with 11 bases between them. This CDR3 has 14 amino acids. CDR1 SGHRS and CDR2 YFSETQ come from the germline V gene. The CDR3 here is CASSLGTFYETQYF. The CDR3 nucleotides read TGCGCCAGCAGCTTGGGGACATTTTACGAGACCCAGTACTTC. The variable domain in full, completed from reference TRBV5-1 and TRBJ2-5, reads KAGVTQTPRYLIKTRGQQVTLSCSPISGHRSVSWYQQTPGQGLQFLFEYFSETQRNKGNFPGRFSGRQFSNSRSEMNVSTLELGDSALYLCASSLGTFYETQYFGPGTRLLVL.

This clonotype appeared a few times. This rearrangement joins TRBV6-5 to TRBJ1-5; a weak D match, TRBD1 (5 bases). From germline, CDR1 is MNHEY and CDR2 SVGAGI. The CDR3 has 15 amino acids. V shed 7 bases and J shed 8 bases, with 21 bases lying between them. The CDR3 sequence is CASNTRGAFLEPQHF. The DNA of the CDR3 is TGTGCCAGCAACACACGGGGCGCCTTTTTAGAGCCCCAGCATTTT.

The chain joins TRBV28 to TRBJ1-1; D is undetermined. This CDR3 comprises 14 residues. Germline V lookup: CDR1 MDHEN, CDR2 SYDVKM. V was trimmed by 3 bases and J by 2 bases, leaving 10 bases between them. CDR3 sequence: CASSFLVSNTEAFF. CDR3 bases: TGTGCCAGCAGTTTTTTGGTATCCAACACTGAAGCTTTCTTT. Supplemented by reference TRBV28 and TRBJ1-1, the full variable domain reads DVKVTQSSRYLVKRTGEKVFLECVQDMDHENMFWYRQDPGLGLRLIYFSYDVKMKEKGDIPEGYSVSREKKERFSLILESASTNQTSMYLCASSFLVSNTEAFFGQGTRLTVV.

The rearrangement joins TRBV5-6 to TRBJ2-3; D not resolved. V was clipped by 4 bases and J by 10 bases, with 13 bases between them. The V gene's germline CDR1 is SGHDT and CDR2 YYEEEE. CDR3 length: 12 residues. The CDR3 DNA reads TGTGCCAGCAGCAGCCGGACGGCTGCGCAGTATTTT. Protein sequence: CASSSRTAAQYF.

CDR3 nucleotides: TGTGCCAGCAGGACAGGGGGAGCGAACACTGAAGCTTTCTTT. As protein: CASRTGGANTEAFF. The gene calls are TRBV28 and TRBJ1-1; TRBD1 matches at 9 bases. The junction had 3 bases not matched to a gene; V was cut back by 6 bases and J by 1 base. The CDR3 loop spans 14 amino acids. CDR1 and CDR2 (germline): MDHEN, SYDVKM.

This chain joins TRBV6-2 or TRBV6-3 and TRBJ2-1, with TRBD2 identical over 9 bases. The CDR3 totals 14 residues. The germline CDR1 and CDR2 sequences are MNHEY and SVGEGT. After removal of 11 bases from V and 7 bases from J, the junction contained 12 bases not matched to a gene. CDR3 DNA sequence: TGTGCCTCCCGAGCAACTAGCGGGCCTAATGAGCAGTTCTTC. Its translation: CASRATSGPNEQFF.

The chain carries TRBV4-1 and TRBJ2-1; perhaps D is TRBD1 or TRBD2 (6 bases each). V was clipped by 3 bases and J by 10 bases, with 16 bases between them. The CDR3 is 14 residues long. Germline values: CDR1 MGHRA, CDR2 YSYEKL. In nucleotides, the CDR3 is TGCGCCAGCAGCCACGGGGGCCCCATCGGGGAGCAGTTCTTC. Its translation is CASSHGGPIGEQFF.

The V call is TRBV7-6, the J call TRBJ2-1; TRBD2 matches 16 bases. This CDR3 contains 16 residues. Trimming cost V 5 bases and J 7 bases; bases outside gene matches: 5. Per germline, CDR1 SGHVS and CDR2 FNYEAQ. This CDR3 reads CASSLGTSGRGNEQFF. In DNA, the CDR3 is TGTGCCAGCAGCCTCGGGACTAGCGGGAGGGGAAATGAGCAGTTCTTC.

This chain uses TRBV5-1 with TRBJ2-5; 7 bases fit TRBD1. The CDR3 has 13 amino acids. V trimming: 1 base; J trimming: 4 bases; junction bases outside the gene matches: 1. Looked up from germline, CDR1 is SGHRS and CDR2 is YFSETQ. As DNA, the CDR3 is TGCGCCAGCAGCTTGTGGACAGGAGAGACCCAGTACTTC. As protein: CASSLWTGETQYF.

This chain connects TRBV7-6 to TRBJ2-2; 12 bases map to TRBD2. Germline V gene sequence: CDR1 SGHVS, CDR2 FNYEAQ. The CDR3 spans 19 residues. V trimming: 5 bases; J trimming: 0 bases; junction bases outside the gene matches: 10. CDR3 DNA sequence: TGTGCCAGCAGCCTCAGACTAGCGGGGGCCTACGCGAACACCGGGGAGCTGTTTTTT. It is translated as CASSLRLAGAYANTGELFF.

Comment on this clonotype: One end of the junction fails to match germline, which may point to a read error. V and J are TRBV2 and TRBJ2-5; unclear D gene. This CDR3 contains 11 residues. The germline gives CDR1 SNHLY, CDR2 FYNNEI. The CDR3 DNA sequence: TGTGCCAGCAGCGAAGTGATGGCCCAGTACTTC. Translating it yields CASSEVMAQYF.

The V gene is TRBV28, the J gene TRBJ2-7; 11 bases fit TRBD2. Germline V gene sequence: CDR1 MDHEN, CDR2 SYDVKM. CDR3 length equals 17 residues. J was trimmed by 1 base and V by 3 bases; bases with no gene match: 8. CDR3 in DNA: TGTGCCAGCAGTTTCCTTGCTAGCGGGAGGCGGTCCTACGAGCAGTACTTC. Its protein product is CASSFLASGRRSYEQYF.

Only a few counts were recorded for this clonotype. The rearrangement links TRBV3-1 to TRBJ2-7; D uncertain. The V end was cut by 3 bases, the J end by 1 base, with 13 bases between. The germline V gene has CDR1 LGHDT and CDR2 YNNKEL (reference sequence). The CDR3 spans 15 residues. The CDR3 is CASSHVHTLSYEQYF. Here the CDR3 DNA reads TGTGCCAGCAGCCACGTTCATACTTTATCCTACGAGCAGTACTTC.

The chain links TRBV27 to TRBJ1-1, with D unclear. Germline CDR1 MNHEY, CDR2 SMNVEV (reference sequence). The CDR3 sequence is 14 residues long. The ends were cut back, 5 bases at V and 1 base at J, with 11 bases in the middle. The CDR3 DNA is TGTGCCAGCAGTAGTCGTCCAGGGAACACTGAAGCTTTCTTT. Amino acid sequence: CASSSRPGNTEAFF.

This CDR3 is CASSLTPSGSVYEQYF. DNA of the CDR3: TGTGCCAGCAGCCTAACACCGAGCGGTTCGGTCTACGAGCAGTACTTC. J is TRBJ2-7 and V is TRBV13; weak D call: TRBD2 (5 bases). The CDR3 sequence is 16 residues long. The germline V gene encodes CDR1 PRHDT and CDR2 FYEKMQ (reference sequence). Trimming pared 5 bases from V and 3 bases from J, leaving 20 bases between.

This chain connects TRBV28 to TRBJ1-5; TRBD1 matches at 9 bases. The CDR3 is 15 residues long. The germline V gene has CDR1 MDHEN and CDR2 SYDVKM. Losses at the gene ends were 4 bases for V and 6 bases for J; bases not matched to a gene: 7. Here the CDR3 reads CASSSRQGVFQPQHF. Here the CDR3 DNA reads TGTGCCAGCAGTTCGAGACAGGGGGTTTTTCAGCCCCAGCATTTT.

This clonotype came up a few times. The chain is built from TRBV28 and TRBJ1-6, with 11 bases matching TRBD1. CDR3 length: 15 amino acids. V shed 5 bases, J shed 10 bases, and the junction held 7 bases outside the gene matches. Germline CDR1 and CDR2: MDHEN and SYDVKM. CDR3 residues: CASSPGDRGVSPLHF. The CDR3 DNA is TGTGCCAGCAGTCCTGGGGACAGGGGGGTATCACCCCTCCACTTT.

V gene TRBV6-6 combines with J gene TRBJ2-3; 10 bases line up with TRBD2. Per germline, CDR1 MNHNY and CDR2 SVGAGI (reference sequence). There are 18 residues in the CDR3. V lost 6 bases to trimming and J lost 2 bases; unmatched junction nucleotides: 14. CDR3 sequence (DNA): TGTGCCAGCAGCCCCACGGTCGGACTAGCGGATGACACAGATACGCAGTATTTT. Protein sequence: CASSPTVGLADDTDTQYF.